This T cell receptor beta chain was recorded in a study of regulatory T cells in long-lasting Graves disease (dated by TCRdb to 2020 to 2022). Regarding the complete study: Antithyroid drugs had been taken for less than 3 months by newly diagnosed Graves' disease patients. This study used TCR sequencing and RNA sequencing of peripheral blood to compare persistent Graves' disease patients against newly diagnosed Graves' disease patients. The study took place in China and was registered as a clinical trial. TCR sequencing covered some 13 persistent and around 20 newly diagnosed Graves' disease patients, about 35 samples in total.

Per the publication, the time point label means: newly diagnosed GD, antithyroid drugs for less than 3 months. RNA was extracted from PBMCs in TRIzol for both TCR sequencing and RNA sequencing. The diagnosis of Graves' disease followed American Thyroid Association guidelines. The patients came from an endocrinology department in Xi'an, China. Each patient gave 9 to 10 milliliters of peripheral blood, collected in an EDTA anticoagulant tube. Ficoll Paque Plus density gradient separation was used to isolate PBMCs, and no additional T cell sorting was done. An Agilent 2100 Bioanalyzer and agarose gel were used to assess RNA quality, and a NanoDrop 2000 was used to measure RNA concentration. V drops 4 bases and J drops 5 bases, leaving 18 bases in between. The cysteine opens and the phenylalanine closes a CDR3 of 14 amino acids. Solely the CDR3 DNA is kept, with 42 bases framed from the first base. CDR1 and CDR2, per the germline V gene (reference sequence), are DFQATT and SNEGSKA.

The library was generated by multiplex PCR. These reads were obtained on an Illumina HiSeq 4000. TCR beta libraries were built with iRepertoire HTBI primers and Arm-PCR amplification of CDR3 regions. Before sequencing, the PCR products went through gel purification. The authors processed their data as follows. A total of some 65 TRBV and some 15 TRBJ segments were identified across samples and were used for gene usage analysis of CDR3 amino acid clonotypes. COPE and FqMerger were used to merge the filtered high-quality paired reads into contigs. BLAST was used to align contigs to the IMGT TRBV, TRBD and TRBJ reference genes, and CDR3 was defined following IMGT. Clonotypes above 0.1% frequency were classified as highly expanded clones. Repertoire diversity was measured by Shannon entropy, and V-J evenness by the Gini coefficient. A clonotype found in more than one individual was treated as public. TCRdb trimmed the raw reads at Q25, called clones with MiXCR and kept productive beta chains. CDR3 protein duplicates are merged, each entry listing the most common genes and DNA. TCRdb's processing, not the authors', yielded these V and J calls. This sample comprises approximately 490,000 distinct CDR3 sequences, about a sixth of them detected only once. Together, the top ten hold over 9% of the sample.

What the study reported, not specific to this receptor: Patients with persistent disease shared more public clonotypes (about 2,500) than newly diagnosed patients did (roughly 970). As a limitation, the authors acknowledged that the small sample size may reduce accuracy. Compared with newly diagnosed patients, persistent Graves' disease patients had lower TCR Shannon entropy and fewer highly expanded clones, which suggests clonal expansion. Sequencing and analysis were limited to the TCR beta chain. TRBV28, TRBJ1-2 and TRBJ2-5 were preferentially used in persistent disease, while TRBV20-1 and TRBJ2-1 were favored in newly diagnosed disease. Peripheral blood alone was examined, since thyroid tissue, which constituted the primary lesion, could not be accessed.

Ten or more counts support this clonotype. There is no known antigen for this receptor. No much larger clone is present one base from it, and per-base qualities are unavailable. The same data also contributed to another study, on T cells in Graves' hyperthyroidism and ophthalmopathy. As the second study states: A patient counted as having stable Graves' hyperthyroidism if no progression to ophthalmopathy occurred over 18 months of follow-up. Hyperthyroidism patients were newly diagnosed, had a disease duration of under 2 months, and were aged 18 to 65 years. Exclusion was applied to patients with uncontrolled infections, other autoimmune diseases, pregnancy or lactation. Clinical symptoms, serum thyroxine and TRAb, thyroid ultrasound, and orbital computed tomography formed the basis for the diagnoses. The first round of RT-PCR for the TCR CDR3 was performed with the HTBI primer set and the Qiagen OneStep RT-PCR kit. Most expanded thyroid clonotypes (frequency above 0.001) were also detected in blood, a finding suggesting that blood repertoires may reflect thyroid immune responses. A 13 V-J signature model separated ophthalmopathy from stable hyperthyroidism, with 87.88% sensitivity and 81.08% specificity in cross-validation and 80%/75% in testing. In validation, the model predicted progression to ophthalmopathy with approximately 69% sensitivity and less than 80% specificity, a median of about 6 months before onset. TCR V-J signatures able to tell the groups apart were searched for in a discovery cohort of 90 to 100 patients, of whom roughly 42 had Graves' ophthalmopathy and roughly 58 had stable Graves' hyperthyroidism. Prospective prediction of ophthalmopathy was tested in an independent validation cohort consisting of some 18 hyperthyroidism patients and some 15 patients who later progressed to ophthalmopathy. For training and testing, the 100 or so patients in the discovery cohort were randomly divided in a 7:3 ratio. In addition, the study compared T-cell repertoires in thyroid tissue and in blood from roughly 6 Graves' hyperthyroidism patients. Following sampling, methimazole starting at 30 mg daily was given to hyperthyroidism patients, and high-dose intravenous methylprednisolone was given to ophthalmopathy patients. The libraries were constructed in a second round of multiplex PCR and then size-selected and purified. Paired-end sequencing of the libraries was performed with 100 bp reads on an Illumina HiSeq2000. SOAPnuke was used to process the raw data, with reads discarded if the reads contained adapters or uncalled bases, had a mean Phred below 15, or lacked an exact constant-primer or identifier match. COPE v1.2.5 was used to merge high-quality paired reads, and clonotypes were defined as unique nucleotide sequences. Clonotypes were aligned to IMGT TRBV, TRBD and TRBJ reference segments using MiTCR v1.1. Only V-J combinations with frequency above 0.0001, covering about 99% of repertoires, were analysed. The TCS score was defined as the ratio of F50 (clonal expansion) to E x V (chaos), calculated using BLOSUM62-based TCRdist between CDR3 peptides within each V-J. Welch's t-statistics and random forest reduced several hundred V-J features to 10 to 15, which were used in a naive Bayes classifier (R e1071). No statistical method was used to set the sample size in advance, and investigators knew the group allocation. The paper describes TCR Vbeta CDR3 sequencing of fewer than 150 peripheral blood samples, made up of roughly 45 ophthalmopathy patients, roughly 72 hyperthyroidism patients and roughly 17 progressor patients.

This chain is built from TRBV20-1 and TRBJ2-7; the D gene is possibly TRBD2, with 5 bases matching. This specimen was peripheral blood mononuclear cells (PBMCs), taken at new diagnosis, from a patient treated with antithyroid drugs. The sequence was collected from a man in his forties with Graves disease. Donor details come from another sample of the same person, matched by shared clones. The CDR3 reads CSANGGGSLDEQYF. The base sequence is TGCAGTGCTAACGGAGGCGGATCCCTGGACGAGCAGTACTTC.